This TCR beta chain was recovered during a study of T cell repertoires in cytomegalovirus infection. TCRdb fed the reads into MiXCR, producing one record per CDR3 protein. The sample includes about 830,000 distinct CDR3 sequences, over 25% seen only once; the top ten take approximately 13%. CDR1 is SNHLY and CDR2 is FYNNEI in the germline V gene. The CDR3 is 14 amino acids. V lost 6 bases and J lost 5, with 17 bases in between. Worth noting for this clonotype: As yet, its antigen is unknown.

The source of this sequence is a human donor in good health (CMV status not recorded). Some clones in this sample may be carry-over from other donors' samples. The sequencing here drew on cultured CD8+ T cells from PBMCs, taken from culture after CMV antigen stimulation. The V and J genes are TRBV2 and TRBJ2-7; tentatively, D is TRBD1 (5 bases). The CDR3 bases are TGTGCCAGCAGCTCGGGTCAGGGTGACCACGAGCAGTACTTC. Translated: CASSSGQGDHEQYF. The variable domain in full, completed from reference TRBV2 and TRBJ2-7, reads EPEVTQTPSHQVTQMGQEVILRCVPISNHLYFYWYRQILGQKVEFLVSFYNNEISEKSEIFDDQFSVERPDGSNFTLKIRSTKLEDSAMYFCASSSGQGDHEQYFGPGTRLTVT.